Following are 23 T cell receptor beta chains from one sample sequenced in a study of response to subunit inactivated influenza vaccine (dated by TCRdb to between 2017 and 2018). The protocol used for the library was RT-PCR. The instrument was an Illumina HiSeq 2500. TCRdb's own reprocessing of the public reads used fastp at Q25 and MiXCR and kept productive beta chains. Every distinct CDR3 protein forms one entry, paired with its most common genes and DNA. The sample includes hundreds of thousands of distinct CDR3 sequences, with about 18% observed a single time. The ten largest clones represent approximately 11% of the sample. Sample: PBMCs from blood, taken 5 days after vaccination. These TCRs come from a man between 45 and 60 years old who received an inactivated influenza vaccine. Donor details come from another sample of the same person, matched by shared clones.

The chain employs TRBV30 and TRBJ2-2; 12 positions match TRBD2. The V gene's germline CDR1 is GTSNPN and CDR2 SVGIG (reference sequence). The J segment lost 7 bases and the V segment lost 3 bases, leaving 6 bases of the junction unmatched. The CDR3 covers 15 residues. This CDR3 is CAWRPSGGGYGELFF. CDR3 nucleotide sequence: TGTGCCTGGAGACCTAGCGGGGGGGGTTACGGGGAGCTGTTTTTT. The entire variable domain, with the rest obtained from reference TRBV30 and TRBJ2-2, is as follows: SQTIHQWPATLVQPVGSPLSLECTVEGTSNPNLYWYRQAAGRGLQLLFYSVGIGQISSEVPQNLSASRPQDRQFILSSKKLLLSDSGFYLCAWRPSGGGYGELFFGEGSRLTVL.

J is TRBJ2-2 and V is TRBV5-1; tentative D call: TRBD2 (6 bases). The germline CDR1 and CDR2 sequences are SGHRS and YFSETQ. Trimming left V 0 bases short and J 4 bases short, with 13 bases between. The CDR3 runs to 16 residues. CDR3 protein: CASSLVVGGGTGELFF. For the CDR3, the DNA is TGCGCCAGCAGCTTGGTCGTCGGGGGTGGCACCGGGGAGCTGTTTTTT.

In this sample, this clonotype turned up many times. The rearrangement uses TRBV12-3 or TRBV12-4 and TRBJ2-7; 8 positions agree with TRBD2. The CDR3 has 14 amino acids. V was clipped by 5 bases and J by 7 bases; unmatched bases: 10. DNA of the CDR3: TGTGCCAGCAGTCTCCGGGGGGGCAGAAATGAGCAGTACTTC. The encoded protein is CASSLRGGRNEQYF.

The chain recombines TRBV12-3 or TRBV12-4 with TRBJ2-7; tentatively, D is TRBD2 (5 bases). Trimming took 7 bases from V and 2 from J, leaving 15 bases between them. The CDR3 runs to 14 residues. The CDR3 reads CASTDSSAAYEQYF. The CDR3 bases are TGTGCCAGCACGGACTCAAGCGCGGCCTACGAGCAGTACTTC.

This clonotype was recorded at least ten times. The genes are TRBV15 and TRBJ2-7; weak D call: TRBD1 (5 bases). CDR1 is LNHNV, CDR2 YYDKDF, per germline (reference sequence). This CDR3 spans 14 amino acids. Trimming took off 4 bases at V and 5 bases at J, with 15 bases between the two ends. In DNA, the CDR3 is TGTGCCACCAGCATTCGTCAGGGTGGCCACGAGCAGTACTTC. Translated: CATSIRQGGHEQYF.

This clonotype has just a few counts. This chain uses TRBV7-8 with TRBJ1-5; 7 nucleotides agree with TRBD1. Per the germline V gene, CDR1 is SGHVS and CDR2 is FQNEAQ. The CDR3 loop spans 17 amino acids. The V and J ends lost 2 bases and 5 bases, in that order; junction bases with no gene match: 12. The CDR3 region has the DNA TGTGCCAGCAGCTTAATCCGAAGGGGGCGCGGGGATCAGCCCCAGCATTTT. Translated: CASSLIRRGRGDQPQHF. Drawing the rest from reference TRBV7-8 and TRBJ1-5, the complete variable domain is GAGVSQSPRYKVAKRGQDVALRCDPISGHVSLFWYQQALGQGPEFLTYFQNEAQLDKSGLPSDRFFAERPEGSVSTLKIQRTQQEDSAVYLCASSLIRRGRGDQPQHFGDGTRLSIL.

This clonotype was observed a handful of times. This chain links TRBV27 with TRBJ2-1; D is undetermined. V was shortened by 6 bases and J by 0 bases, with 9 bases between the two germline ends. Germline assignment: CDR1 MNHEY and CDR2 SMNVEV (reference sequence). The CDR3 extends over 14 amino acids. This chain's CDR3 is CASRGHSSYNEQFF. The CDR3 nucleotides are TGTGCCAGCAGGGGTCACAGCTCCTACAATGAGCAGTTCTTC.

This sequence joins TRBV10-3 and TRBJ2-5; unclear D gene. Trimming stripped 4 bases from V and 1 base from J, with 7 bases between. The CDR3 is 13 residues long. Germline V gene lookup returns CDR1 ENHRY and CDR2 SYGVKD. CDR3 DNA: TGTGCCATCAGTGTGGACCTCCAAGAGACCCAGTACTTC. It encodes CAISVDLQETQYF.

The table lists this clonotype with a count of one. The chain uses TRBV3-1 and TRBJ2-3, with D tentatively TRBD1 (5 bases). There are 15 residues in the CDR3. Germline V gene data show CDR1 as LGHDT and CDR2 as YNNKEL (reference sequence). V was cut by 0 bases and J by 2 bases, with 9 bases left in between. The chain's CDR3 is CASSQERGYTDTQYF. The CDR3, as DNA: TGTGCCAGCAGCCAAGAAAGGGGCTACACAGATACGCAGTATTTT.

The sample holds a few counts of this clonotype. CDR3 protein: CASSLPRGSTHEQFF. CDR3 bases: TGTGCCAGCAGCTTACCGCGCGGGAGTACGCATGAGCAGTTCTTC. This chain joins TRBV7-2 and TRBJ2-1; 7 bases match TRBD2. CDR3 length: 15 amino acids. The trim removed 2 bases at V and 8 bases at J, leaving 9 bases unmatched. Germline CDR1 is SGHTA and CDR2 is FQGNSA.

This clonotype was detected many times. The chain employs TRBV18 and TRBJ1-2; no firm D call. CDR1 and CDR2 (germline): KGHSH, LQKENI. Deletions cut 8 bases from V and 2 bases from J, with 12 bases between. This CDR3 is 13 amino acids long. CDR3: CASSPGLNYGYTF. As DNA, the CDR3 is TGTGCCAGCAGCCCGGGTCTAAACTATGGCTACACCTTC.

V and J are TRBV15 and TRBJ2-2, with TRBD2 identical over 8 bases. The J segment lost 5 bases and the V segment lost 5 bases, leaving 10 bases of the junction unmatched. This CDR3 comprises 16 residues. Germline V lookup: CDR1 LNHNV, CDR2 YYDKDF (reference sequence). In DNA form, the CDR3 reads TGTGCCACCAGCCGTGGCAGCGGGAGTTGGACCGGGGAGCTGTTTTTT. Translating it yields CATSRGSGSWTGELFF. Filled out from reference TRBV15 and TRBJ2-2, the complete variable domain reads DAMVIQNPRYQVTQFGKPVTLSCSQTLNHNVMYWYQQKSSQAPKLLFHYYDKDFNNEADTPDNFQSRRPNTSFCFLDIRSPGLGDTAMYLCATSRGSGSWTGELFFGEGSRLTVL.

Details on this clonotype: At one end, the junction sequence differs from germline, possibly due to a read error. The chain combines TRBV12-5 with TRBJ2-3; D remains ambiguous. The germline gives CDR1 LGHNT, CDR2 FRNRAP. This CDR3 contains 13 residues. The CDR3 sequence: CASGLALTDTQSF. The CDR3 DNA sequence: TGTGCTAGTGGTTTGGCACTCACAGATACGCAGTCTTTT.

The rearrangement joins TRBV7-2 to TRBJ2-3; the match to TRBD2 covers 8 bases. Trimming at V came to 11 bases and at J to 4 bases, leaving 35 bases not matched to a gene. Germline V gene data show CDR1 as SGHTA and CDR2 as FQGNSA. The CDR3 contains 22 residues. CDR3 bases: TGTGCCGCCAGCAGTTATACCGGGTCTACTAGCGGAAACCACCAGGCCGCAGATACGCAGTATTTT. Protein sequence: CAASSYTGSTSGNHQAADTQYF.

The chain uses TRBV7-2 and TRBJ1-2, with 7 bases fitting TRBD1. This CDR3 has 14 amino acids. Germline V gives CDR1 SGHTA, CDR2 FQGNSA. With 2 bases clipped from V and 5 bases from J, the junction kept 5 bases outside the gene matches. This CDR3 is CASSLKGTEYGYTF. Here the CDR3 DNA reads TGTGCCAGCAGCTTAAAAGGGACAGAGTATGGCTACACCTTC.

This rearrangement joins TRBV20-1 to TRBJ2-3, with TRBD2 identical over 9 bases. Germline V gene lookup returns CDR1 DFQATT and CDR2 SNEGSKA (reference sequence). V lost 6 bases to trimming and J lost 6 bases; unmatched junction nucleotides: 7. The length of the CDR3 is 13 residues. The chain's CDR3 is CSASRSGRDTQYF. In nucleotides, the CDR3 is TGCAGTGCCAGCCGAAGCGGGAGGGATACGCAGTATTTT.

J is TRBJ2-1 and V is TRBV15; D perhaps matches TRBD1 (6 bases). Trimming stripped 4 bases from V and 5 bases from J, with 9 bases between. The CDR3 runs 13 residues. Germline loops: CDR1 LNHNV, CDR2 YYDKDF (reference sequence). The CDR3 region is CATSTQGHNEQFF. The CDR3 DNA reads TGTGCCACCAGCACTCAGGGGCACAATGAGCAGTTCTTC. Drawing the rest from reference TRBV15 and TRBJ2-1, the complete variable domain is DAMVIQNPRYQVTQFGKPVTLSCSQTLNHNVMYWYQQKSSQAPKLLFHYYDKDFNNEADTPDNFQSRRPNTSFCFLDIRSPGLGDTAMYLCATSTQGHNEQFFGPGTRLTVL.

This clonotype was counted a few times. The V gene is TRBV7-9, the J gene TRBJ2-7; D remains unclear. The CDR3 has 12 amino acids. Germline V lookup: CDR1 SEHNR, CDR2 FQNEAQ (reference sequence). Between the trimmed V and J ends, which lost 5 bases and 4 bases, there was a span of 9 bases. This chain's CDR3 is CASSITEYEQYF. The CDR3 region has the DNA TGTGCCAGCAGCATTACGGAGTACGAGCAGTACTTC. Combining the CDR3 with reference TRBV7-9 and TRBJ2-7 gives the whole variable domain DTGVSQNPRHKITKRGQNVTFRCDPISEHNRLYWYRQTLGQGPEFLTYFQNEAQLEKSRLLSDRFSAERPKGSFSTLEIQRTEQGDSAMYLCASSITEYEQYFGPGTRLTVT.

This clonotype was counted a few times. V and J are TRBV30 and TRBJ2-7, with 10 positions matching TRBD1. Germline CDR1 and CDR2: GTSNPN and SVGIG (reference sequence). The CDR3 extends over 14 amino acids. Trimming at V came to 3 bases and at J to 1 base, leaving 3 bases not matched to a gene. The CDR3: CAWRGQGYSYEQYF. CDR3 nucleotides: TGTGCCTGGAGGGGACAGGGGTATTCCTACGAGCAGTACTTC.

The chain joins TRBV18 to TRBJ2-1; 11 nucleotides match TRBD2. This CDR3 is 15 amino acids long. Germline lookup yields CDR1 KGHSH and CDR2 LQKENI. After removal of 3 bases from V and 7 bases from J, the junction contained 5 bases not matched to a gene. The CDR3 loop is CASSPGLAERNEQFF. The CDR3 region has the DNA TGTGCCAGCTCACCGGGACTAGCGGAGCGGAATGAGCAGTTCTTC.

This clonotype was picked up a small number of times. The chain couples TRBV11-1 to TRBJ2-7; 8 bases are shared with TRBD1. The trim removed 1 base at V and 0 bases at J, leaving 8 bases unmatched. This CDR3 comprises 17 residues. Germline assignment: CDR1 SGHAT and CDR2 FQDESV (reference sequence). CDR3 in amino acids: CASSLGPLGQGSYEQYF. CDR3 DNA sequence: TGTGCCAGCAGCTTAGGTCCACTAGGACAGGGCTCCTACGAGCAGTACTTC.

The DNA for the CDR3 is TGCGCCAGCAGCCAAGTGGTAGGGACCACCTACGAGCAGTACTTC. This translates into CASSQVVGTTYEQYF. V usage is TRBV4-3 and J usage is TRBJ2-7, with D possibly called TRBD1 or TRBD2 (5 bases each). The CDR3 length is 15 residues. Looked up from germline, CDR1 is LGHNA and CDR2 is YSLEER. The ends were cut back, 1 base at V and 2 bases at J, with 12 bases in the middle.

This clonotype was detected a few times. The gene calls are TRBV4-2 and TRBJ2-3, with D possibly being TRBD1 or TRBD2 (5 bases each). This CDR3 spans 15 amino acids. V was clipped by 2 bases and J by 1 base, with 10 bases between them. Germline assignment: CDR1 LGHNA and CDR2 YNFKEQ. The CDR3 DNA sequence: TGTGCCAGCAGCCAACTGGGGGTCGGCACAGATACGCAGTATTTT. It specifies CASSQLGVGTDTQYF.